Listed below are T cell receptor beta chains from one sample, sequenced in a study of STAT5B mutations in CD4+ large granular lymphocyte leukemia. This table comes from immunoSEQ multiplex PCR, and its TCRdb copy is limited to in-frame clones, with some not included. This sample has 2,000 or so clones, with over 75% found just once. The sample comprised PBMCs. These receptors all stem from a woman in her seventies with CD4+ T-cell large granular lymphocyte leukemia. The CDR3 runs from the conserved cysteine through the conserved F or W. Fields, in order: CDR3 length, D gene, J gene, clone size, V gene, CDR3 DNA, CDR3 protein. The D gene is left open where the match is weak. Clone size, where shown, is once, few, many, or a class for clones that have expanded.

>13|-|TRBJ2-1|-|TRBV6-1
TGTGCCAGCAGGGACAGCTCCTACAATGAGCAGTTCTTC
CASRDSSYNEQFF
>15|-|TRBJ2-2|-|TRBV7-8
TGTGCCAGCACCTCTCGGGCCTCCGGCACCGGGGAGCTGTTTTTT
CASTSRASGTGELFF
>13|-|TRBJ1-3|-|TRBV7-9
TGTGCCAGCAGCTTAGGCAGCGGAAACACCATATATTTT
CASSLGSGNTIYF
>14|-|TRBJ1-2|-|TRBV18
TGTGCCAGCTCACCATATGGCAGGAACTATGGCTACACCTTC
CASSPYGRNYGYTF
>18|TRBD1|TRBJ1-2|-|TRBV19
TGTGCCAGTATACCTAAAGATGGACAGGGGAGTAGGAACTATGGCTACACCTTC
CASIPKDGQGSRNYGYTF
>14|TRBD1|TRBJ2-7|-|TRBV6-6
TGTGCCAGCCAAAGGGGGCTCAGCTCCTACGAGCAGTACTTC
CASQRGLSSYEQYF
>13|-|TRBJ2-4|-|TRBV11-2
TGTGCCAGCAGCTCGACAACCAAAAACATTCAGTACTTC
CASSSTTKNIQYF
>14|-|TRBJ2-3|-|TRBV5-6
TGTGCCAGCAGCCACGGACAGTTGTTCGATACGCAGTATTTT
CASSHGQLFDTQYF
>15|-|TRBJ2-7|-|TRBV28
TGTGCCAGCAGTTTCTCGGGACCCCAGGGCGGCGAGCAGTACTTC
CASSFSGPQGGEQYF
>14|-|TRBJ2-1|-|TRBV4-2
TGTGCCAGCAGCCAGCCCCAGGGGTTAAATGAGCAGTTCTTC
CASSQPQGLNEQFF
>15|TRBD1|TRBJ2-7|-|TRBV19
TGTGCCAGTAGTATCAACCCGGGACAGGTCTACGAGCAGTACTTC
CASSINPGQVYEQYF
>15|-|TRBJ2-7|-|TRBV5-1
TGCGCCAGCAGCTCTCACCCCGAGGTCACCTACGAGCAGTACTTC
CASSSHPEVTYEQYF
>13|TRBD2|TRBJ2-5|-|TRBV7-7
TGTGCAACTGCGGGGGGGCCTCAAGAGACCCAGTACTTC
CATAGGPQETQYF
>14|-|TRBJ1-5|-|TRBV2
TGTGCCAGAGGTAGTGGTCATAGCAATCAGCCCCAGCATTTT
CARGSGHSNQPQHF
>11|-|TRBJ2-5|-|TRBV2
TGTGCCAGCCGCGAACGAGAGACCCAGTACTTC
CASRERETQYF
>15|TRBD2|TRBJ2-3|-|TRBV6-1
TGTGCCAGCAGTCCACGTAGCGGGGGGGCAGATACGCAGTATTTT
CASSPRSGGADTQYF
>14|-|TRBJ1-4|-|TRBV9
TGTGCCAGCAGCGATTCAGGTGCTAATGAAAAACTGTTTTTT
CASSDSGANEKLFF
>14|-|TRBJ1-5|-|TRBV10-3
TGTGCCATCAGTGCTGCAGAGGCCTATCAGCCCCAGCATTTT
CAISAAEAYQPQHF
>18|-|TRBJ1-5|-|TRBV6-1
TGTGCCAGCAGTGGGCTGTGGGCATTCCGGGATGGCGATCAGCCCCAGCATTTT
CASSGLWAFRDGDQPQHF
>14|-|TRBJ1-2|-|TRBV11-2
TGTGCCAGCAGGGTGGGGGGTAGGGACTATGGCTACACCTTC
CASRVGGRDYGYTF
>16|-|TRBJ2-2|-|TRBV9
TGTGCCAGCAGCTCCCACGGACTCCGAAACACCGGGGAGCTGTTTTTT
CASSSHGLRNTGELFF
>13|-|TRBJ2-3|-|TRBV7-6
TGTGCCAGCAGCTTATCTAGCACAGATACGCAGTATTTT
CASSLSSTDTQYF
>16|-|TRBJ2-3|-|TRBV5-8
TGTGCCAGCAGCATAGTGGCGCAAACTGGCACAGATACGCAGTATTTT
CASSIVAQTGTDTQYF
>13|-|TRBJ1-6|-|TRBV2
TGTGCCAGTAGTGAAGACTATAATTCACCCCTCCACTTT
CASSEDYNSPLHF
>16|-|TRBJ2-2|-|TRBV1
TGCACCAGCAGCCAAGATAGGGGTCGACTGGCCGGGGAGCTGTTTTTT
CTSSQDRGRLAGELFF
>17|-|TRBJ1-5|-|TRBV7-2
TGTGCCAGCAGCTTAGCGGGGGACACAAGCATCAATCAGCCCCAGCATTTT
CASSLAGDTSINQPQHF
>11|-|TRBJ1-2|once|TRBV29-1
TGCAGCGTAGTTGACAGCTATGGCTACACCTTC
CSVVDSYGYTF
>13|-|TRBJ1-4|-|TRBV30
TGTGCCTGGAGTGGGGGGTTATACGAAAAACTGTTTTTT
CAWSGGLYEKLFF
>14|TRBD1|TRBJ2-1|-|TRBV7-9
TGTGCCAGCAGCACCGGACAGGGGGACAATGAGCAGTTCTTC
CASSTGQGDNEQFF
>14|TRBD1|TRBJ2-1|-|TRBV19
TGTGCCAGTACCGACAGGGGGGGGTCCGATGAGCAGTTCTTC
CASTDRGGSDEQFF
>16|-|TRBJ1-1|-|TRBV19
TGTGCCAGTAGTACGCCGCGAGGGCCAGGGGACACTGAAGCTTTCTTT
CASSTPRGPGDTEAFF
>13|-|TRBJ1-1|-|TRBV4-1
TGCGCCAGCAGCCAAGATTGGTACGCTGAAGCTTTCTTT
CASSQDWYAEAFF
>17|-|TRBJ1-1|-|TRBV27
TGTGCCAGCAGTTTATCGGCGGGCCGTCTGGTCGCTACTGAAGCTTTCTTT
CASSLSAGRLVATEAFF
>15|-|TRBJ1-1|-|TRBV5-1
TGCGCCAGCAGCCCCTCGTCCCTCTTGAGCCCTGAAGCTTTCTTT
CASSPSSLLSPEAFF
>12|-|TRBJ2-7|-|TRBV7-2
TGTGCCAGCAGCTTAATGTCCTCCGAGCAGTACTTC
CASSLMSSEQYF
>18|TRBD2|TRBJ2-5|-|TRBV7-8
TGTGCCAGCAGCTTCGCCCAAACTAGCGGGGGGGCCAGGCTGACCCAGTACTTC
CASSFAQTSGGARLTQYF
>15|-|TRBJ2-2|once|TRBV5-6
TGTGCCAGCAGCTACCGGGACGCGAACACCGGGGAGCTGTTTTTT
CASSYRDANTGELFF
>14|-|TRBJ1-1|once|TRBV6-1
TGTGCCAGCAGCCCCCGGTCGGAGGACACTGAAGCTTTCTTT
CASSPRSEDTEAFF
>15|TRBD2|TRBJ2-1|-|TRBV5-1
TGCGCCAGCAGCCTGAGCGGGGGGGGGCTGAATGAGCAGTTCTTC
CASSLSGGGLNEQFF
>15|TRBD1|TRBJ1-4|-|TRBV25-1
TGTGCCAGCAGTGTATCCGGGACAGGTAGAGAAAAACTGTTTTTT
CASSVSGTGREKLFF
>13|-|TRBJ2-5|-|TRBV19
TGTGCCAGTAGTATCAGGGACCAAGAGACCCAGTACTTC
CASSIRDQETQYF
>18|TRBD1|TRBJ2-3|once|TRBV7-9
TGTGCCAGCAGCTTAGCTACAACCGGACAGGGCAGCACAGATACGCAGTATTTT
CASSLATTGQGSTDTQYF
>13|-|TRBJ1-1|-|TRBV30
TGTGCCTGGAGCGGGGGACAGAACACTGAAGCTTTCTTT
CAWSGGQNTEAFF
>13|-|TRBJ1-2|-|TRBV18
TGTGCCAGCTCGTCGACAGGAGAGGCTGGCTACACCTTC
CASSSTGEAGYTF
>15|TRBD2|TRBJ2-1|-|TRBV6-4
TGTGCCAGCACAGCTAGCGGGGGGGCTTCGGATGAGCAGTTCTTC
CASTASGGASDEQFF